This T cell receptor (beta chain) was profiled in a study of T cell responses to AZD1222 COVID-19 vaccine. This clone was seen a few times. Its matching antigen is unknown. Notes on the study in general: Clonal diversity was possibly underestimated, and the donors were mostly white British, with more females. Breadth and depth of Spike-specific TCRs rose after two AZD1222 doses. Spike-wide vaccine-associated CD4 TCRs dominated at 160-218 and 743-854.

The CDR3 is 15 amino acids. Looked up from germline, CDR1 is MDHEN and CDR2 is SYDVKM. Trimming cost V 6 bases and J 2 bases; bases outside gene matches: 5. This table comes from immunoSEQ multiplex PCR, and its TCRdb copy is limited to in-frame clones, with some not included. This sample has roughly 58,000 clones, with 85% to 90% found just once. The chain carries TRBV28 and TRBJ2-7, with 12 bases that match TRBD2. This sample comprised peripheral blood, obtained on day 0 of MenACWY control vaccination. The receptor was isolated from an adult in good health. The chain's CDR3 is CASRKTSGRAYEQYF. DNA of the CDR3: TGTGCCAGCAGGAAGACTAGCGGGAGAGCCTACGAGCAGTACTTC.